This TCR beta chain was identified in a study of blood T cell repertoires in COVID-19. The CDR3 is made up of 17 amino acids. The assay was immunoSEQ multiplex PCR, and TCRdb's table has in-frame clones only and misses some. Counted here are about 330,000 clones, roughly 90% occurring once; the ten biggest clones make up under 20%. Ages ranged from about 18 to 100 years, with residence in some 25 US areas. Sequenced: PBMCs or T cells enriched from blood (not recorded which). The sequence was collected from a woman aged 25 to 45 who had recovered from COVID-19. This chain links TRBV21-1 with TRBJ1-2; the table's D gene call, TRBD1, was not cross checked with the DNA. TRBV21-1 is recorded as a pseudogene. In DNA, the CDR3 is TGTGCCAGCAGCAAAGCGGGATCGGACAGGGTACTATATGGCTACACCTTC. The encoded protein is CASSKAGSDRVLYGYTF.